The TCR beta chain under discussion was sequenced for a study of beta chain features in type 1 diabetes. Investigators reverse transcribed all isolated RNA, so they sequenced expressed TCRB transcripts. Profiling relied on immunoSEQ multiplex PCR, and the TCRdb table lists in-frame clones only, not all of them. The sample yields 110,000 to 150,000 clones, 6.9% seen once. There are 15 residues in the CDR3. Germline trimming cut 5 bases from V and 7 bases from J; bases unmatched to any gene: 8. CDR1 is SEHNR, CDR2 FQNEAQ, per germline (reference sequence). CD4+ naive, central memory, regulatory and stem cell-like memory subsets were isolated by sorting on CD45RO/CCR7/CD25/CD127/CD95/CD27.

This rearrangement joins TRBV7-9 to TRBJ2-2; TRBD2 agrees at 9 bases. Material: central memory CD4+ T cells from blood. This receptor was identified in a woman in her 30s in good health. In nucleotides, the CDR3 is TGTGCCAGCAGCATGGGACTAGCTAGAGACGGGGAGCTGTTTTTT. Residues: CASSMGLARDGELFF.